This T cell receptor (beta chain) was obtained from a study of graft-versus-host responses after intestinal transplantation (dated by TCRdb to the early 2020s). For the study in its entirety: The transplants that recipients received were multivisceral, liver-intestinal, or isolated intestinal. Every recipient was given anti-thymocyte globulin induction, followed by approximately three years of maintenance tacrolimus and steroids. After intestinal transplantation, graft-versus-host and host-versus-graft alloreactive T cell clones were followed in the graft, circulation and bone marrow using bulk TCR-beta CDR3 sequencing. Alloreactive clones were identified by sequencing pre-transplant mixed lymphocyte reaction products and comparing them with unstimulated pre-transplant donor and recipient T cells. A cohort of fewer than 25 intestinal transplant recipients, including one retransplant, was enrolled, and 3 patients lacking pretransplant specimens were excluded. Donor T cell macrochimerism was defined as a peak of at least 4% donor T cells among recipient peripheral blood mononuclear cells. Samples from a few later patients were sequenced in-house on an Illumina MiSeq with MiXCR processing rather than by the commercial service. General study outcomes and caveats: Early after transplant, declines in HvG clones were associated with peak levels of circulating GvH clones. In patients with donor T cell macrochimerism, the allografts had high GvH to HvG T cell clonal ratios. GvH clones turned up in recipient bone marrow, with some appearing earlier in ileal mucosa or blood, a pattern consistent with an intestinal mucosal origin. Conclusions were limited by the relatively low number and heterogeneity of intestinal transplant patients.

Points on this clone: Its antigen has not been determined. Per-nucleotide qualities are absent, and no much larger clonotype sits a single base away.

The CDR3 goes from the cysteine to the phenylalanine over 13 residues. Only CDR3 DNA remains: 39 bases, in frame from the first base. CDR1 and CDR2, looked up from the germline V gene, are MNHNS and SASEGT. The library was built by means of the immunoSEQ multiplex PCR assay. High-throughput TCR-beta CDR3 sequencing of genomic DNA from most patients was performed by Adaptive Biotechnologies. Per the original workflow: Adaptive's ImmunoSEQ software was the source of the TCR sequencing data for 15 to 20 patients, while a few other patients were processed with MiXCR and VDJtools. CDR3 nucleotide sequences shared between donor and recipient were removed because their origin could not be assigned. To count as alloreactive, a clone needed at least 2-fold expansion over unstimulated cells and a minimum CFSE-low frequency of 0.002% (template counts) or 0.001% (read counts). Clones detected in sequenced pre-transplant spleen, lymph node, or MLR CFSE-low populations of the donor or recipient were defined as mappable. The cumulative frequency of alloreactive clones was calculated as a percentage of all sequences, weighted by copy number. This is the immuneACCESS table as TCRdb keeps it, with only in-frame sequences that have V and J called. A part of the clones is gone; compared with another copy, unresolved V genes explain less than half, and the rest is unexplained. The D gene and trimming were derived from the DNA, and the V and J assignments and clone size from that table. The table for this sample lists 80,000 or so clones; about nine tenths of them were counted only once. The top ten clonotypes cover approximately 0.7% of the sample.

Blood samples were collected up to 4 times in the first month after transplant and then at least monthly when available. Source: PBMCs, taken 98 days after intestinal transplantation. The sequence came from a human patient who received an intestinal transplant, so some T cells may come from the graft donor. Rearrangement joined TRBV6-1 to TRBJ2-5; tentative D gene TRBD2, with 6 bases matching. The end of the DNA is better explained by TRBJ2-7, so the J call may be wrong. The sequence in DNA is TGTGCCAGCGTGGCCGGGGGATCCTACGAGCAGTACTTC. This is translated as CASVAGGSYEQYF.